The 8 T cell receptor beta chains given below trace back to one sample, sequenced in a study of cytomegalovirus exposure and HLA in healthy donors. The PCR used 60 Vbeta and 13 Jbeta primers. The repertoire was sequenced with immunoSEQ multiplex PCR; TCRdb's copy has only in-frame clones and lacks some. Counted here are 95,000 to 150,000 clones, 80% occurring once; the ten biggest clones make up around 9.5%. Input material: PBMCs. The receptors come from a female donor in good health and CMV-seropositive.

In DNA, the CDR3 is TGTGCCAGCTCAACGACAGTGAACACTGAAGCTTTCTTT. This translates into CASSTTVNTEAFF. The chain uses TRBV18 and TRBJ1-1; perhaps TRBD1 as D (5 bases). CDR1 KGHSH and CDR2 LQKENI come from the germline V gene. Between the trimmed V and J ends, which lost 5 bases and 0 bases, there was a span of 7 bases. CDR3 length equals 13 residues.

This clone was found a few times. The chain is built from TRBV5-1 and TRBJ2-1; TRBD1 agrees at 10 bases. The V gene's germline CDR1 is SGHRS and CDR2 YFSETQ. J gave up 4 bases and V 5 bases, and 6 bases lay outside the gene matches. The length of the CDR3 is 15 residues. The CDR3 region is CASSSGTGDYNEQFF. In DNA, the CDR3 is TGCGCCAGCAGTTCCGGGACAGGGGATTACAATGAGCAGTTCTTC.

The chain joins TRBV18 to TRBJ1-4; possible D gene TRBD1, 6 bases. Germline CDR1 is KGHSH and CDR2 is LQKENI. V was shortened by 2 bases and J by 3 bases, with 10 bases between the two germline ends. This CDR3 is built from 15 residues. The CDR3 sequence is CASSPYGQPNEKLFF. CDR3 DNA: TGTGCCAGCTCACCATACGGACAGCCTAATGAAAAACTGTTTTTT.

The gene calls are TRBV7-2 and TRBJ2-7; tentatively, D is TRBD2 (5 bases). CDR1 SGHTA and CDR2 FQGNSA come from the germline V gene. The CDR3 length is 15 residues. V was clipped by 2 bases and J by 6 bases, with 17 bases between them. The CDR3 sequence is CASSLPGGLRVEQYF. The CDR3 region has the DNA TGTGCCAGCAGCTTACCCGGCGGGCTGCGGGTCGAGCAGTACTTC.

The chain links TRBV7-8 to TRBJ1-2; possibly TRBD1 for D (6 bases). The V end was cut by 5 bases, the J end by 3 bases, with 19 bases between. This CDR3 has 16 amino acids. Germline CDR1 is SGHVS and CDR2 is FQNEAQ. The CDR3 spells CASSPVSGGAYYGYTF. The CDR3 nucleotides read TGTGCCAGCAGCCCAGTCAGTGGGGGCGCCTACTATGGCTACACCTTC.

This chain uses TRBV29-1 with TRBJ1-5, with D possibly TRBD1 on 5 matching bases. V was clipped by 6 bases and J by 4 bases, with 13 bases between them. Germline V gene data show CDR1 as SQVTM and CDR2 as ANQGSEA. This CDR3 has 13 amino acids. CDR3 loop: CSVVREPNQPQHF. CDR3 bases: TGCAGCGTAGTCAGGGAACCAAATCAGCCCCAGCATTTT.

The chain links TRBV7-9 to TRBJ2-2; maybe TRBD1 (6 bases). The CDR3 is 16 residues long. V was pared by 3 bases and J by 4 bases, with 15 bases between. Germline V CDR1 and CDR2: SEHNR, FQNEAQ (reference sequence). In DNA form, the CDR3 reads TGTGCCAGCAGCTTTTCGGCCACAGGGAGCACCGGGGAGCTGTTTTTT. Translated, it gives CASSFSATGSTGELFF.

This CDR3 is CASSYGRGGQETQYF. DNA for the CDR3: TGTGCCAGCAGCTATGGCCGGGGGGGACAAGAGACCCAGTACTTC. The rearrangement uses TRBV5-4 and TRBJ2-5; 8 nucleotides match TRBD2. The germline CDR1 and CDR2 sequences are SGHNT and YYREEE (reference sequence). This CDR3 contains 15 residues. V lost 3 bases, J lost 2 bases, and 6 bases stayed unmatched.